This record concerns one T cell receptor (beta chain) sequence. Its antigen is currently not known. No much larger clone exists at a distance of one base, and base qualities are not known. The sample is drawn from a study of T cells in localized non-small cell lung cancer (TCRdb year 2020). Study-wide context: Comparing tumors with uninvolved tumor-adjacent lungs, the study looked at the T cell repertoires of around 250 patients with early-stage NSCLC. The cohort was made up of about 240 treatment-naive NSCLC patients whose localized lung tumors had been resected. A mean age of roughly 66 years was recorded for the NSCLC patients, of whom 120 to 150 were male and 107 were female. Overall study results and their limits: Because of the exploratory design, TCR variables were selected using unadjusted p-values without false-discovery rate correction. Longer overall survival was associated with higher T cell density in blood, whereas shorter survival was associated with higher clonality in adjacent lung. A median of roughly 50 of the top 100 tumor clones turned up in the paired uninvolved adjacent lung, and fewer than 35 of those clones also ranked among the top 100 of that same adjacent lung. Because multi-region sequencing of the tumors was not done, intratumor heterogeneity could not be ruled out. Uninvolved tumor-adjacent lung showed the highest T cell clonality, higher than tumor, which suggests more focused antigenic responses in the adjacent lung.

At diagnosis, tumor, uninvolved tumor-adjacent lung and peripheral blood were collected and then preserved as a mix of FFPE and fresh-frozen material. TCR beta CDR3 regions were sequenced from DNA using the immunoSEQ Assay. The authors' analysis ran thus. T cell density was computed as TCR beta template counts normalized to usable DNA estimated by amplifying housekeeping genes. Richness was estimated using the preseqR package, with extrapolation to 400,000 templates for PBMC samples and to 120,000 templates for tissue samples. Clonality was defined by subtracting Pielou's evenness from one. Tissue-enriched TCRs were identified through differential abundance testing performed on productive amino-acid clonotypes, with a minimum total count of 5 and an alpha of 0.1. Repertoire overlap between compartments was quantified with the Jaccard Index and Morisita Overlap Index. TCR beta CDR3s were clustered by GLIPH together with public tetramer-defined viral CDR3s, and at least three viral sequences plus V-gene enrichment were required for viral motifs. The table was pulled from immuneACCESS by TCRdb, which kept in-frame rearrangements only. Such tables lose some clones; where checked, under half of the loss comes from unresolved V genes, and the rest has no known cause. V and J calls and clone size come straight from that table; D and trimming were deduced from the DNA. The sample table lists about 2,200 clones, about 23% of them with a count of one. The top ten clonotypes cover around 7.9% of the sample.

The sequences come from lung tumor tissue, collected before any cancer treatment. The sequence was collected from a man between 35 and 75 years old with stage III lung adenocarcinoma.

The CDR3 sequence is CASTYDPSSYEQYF. In nucleotides, the sequence is TGTGCCAGCACCTATGATCCAAGCTCCTACGAGCAGTACTTC. The chain couples TRBV11-3 to TRBJ2-7; too little of a D gene remains to name it. From the cysteine through the phenylalanine, the CDR3 covers 14 amino acids. Just the 42-base CDR3 DNA is kept, in frame starting at base 1. As encoded in the germline V gene, CDR1 is SGHNT while CDR2 is YENEEA. The junction shows trimming of 7 bases on V and 0 bases on J, plus 13 bases between the germline ends.